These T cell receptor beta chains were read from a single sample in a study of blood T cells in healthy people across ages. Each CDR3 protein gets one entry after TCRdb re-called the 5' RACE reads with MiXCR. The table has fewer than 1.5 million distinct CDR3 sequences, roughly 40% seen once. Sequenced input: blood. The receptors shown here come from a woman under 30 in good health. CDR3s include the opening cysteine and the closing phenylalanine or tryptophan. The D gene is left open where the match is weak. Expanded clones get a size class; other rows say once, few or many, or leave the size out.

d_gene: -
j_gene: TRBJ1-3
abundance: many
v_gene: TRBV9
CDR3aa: CASSPGTLNDPGNTIYF
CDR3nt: TGTGCCAGCAGCCCCGGGACCCTAAACGATCCTGGAAACACCATATATTTT

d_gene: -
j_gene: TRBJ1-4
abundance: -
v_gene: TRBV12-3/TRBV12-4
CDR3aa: CASAIGPEKLFF
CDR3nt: TGTGCCAGCGCCATTGGCCCTGAAAAACTGTTTTTT

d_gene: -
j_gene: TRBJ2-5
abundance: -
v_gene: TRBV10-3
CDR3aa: CVISESGGTETQYF
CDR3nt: TGTGTCATCAGTGAGTCCGGGGGAACCGAGACCCAGTACTTC

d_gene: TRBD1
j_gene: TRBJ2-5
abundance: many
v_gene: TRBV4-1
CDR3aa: CASSHPGQGIETQYF
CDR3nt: TGCGCCAGCAGCCACCCGGGACAGGGGATAGAGACCCAGTACTTC

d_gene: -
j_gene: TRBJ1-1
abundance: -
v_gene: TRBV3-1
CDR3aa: CASRSWLSEAFF
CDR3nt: TGTGCCAGCAGGTCTTGGTTGTCTGAAGCTTTCTTT

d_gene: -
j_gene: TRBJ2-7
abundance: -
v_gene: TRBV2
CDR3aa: CASSEERIAESSYNEQYF
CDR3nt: TGTGCCAGCAGTGAGGAGCGTATAGCGGAGAGCTCCTACAATGAGCAGTACTTC

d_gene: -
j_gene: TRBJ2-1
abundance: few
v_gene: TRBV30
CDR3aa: CAVGLPHEQFF
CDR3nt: TGTGCCGTTGGACTGCCTCATGAGCAGTTCTTC

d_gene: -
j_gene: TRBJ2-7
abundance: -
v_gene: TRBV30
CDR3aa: CAWSVGSRTYEQYF
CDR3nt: TGTGCCTGGAGTGTCGGTTCGCGTACCTACGAGCAGTACTTC

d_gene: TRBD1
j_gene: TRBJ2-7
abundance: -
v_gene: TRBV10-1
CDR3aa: CASSASTGAGRNNEQYF
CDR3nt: TGCGCCAGCAGCGCCTCGACAGGGGCGGGAAGGAACAATGAGCAGTACTTC

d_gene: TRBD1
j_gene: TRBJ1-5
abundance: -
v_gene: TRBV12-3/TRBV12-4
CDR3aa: CASSLGDRVRDNQPQHF
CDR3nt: TGTGCCAGCAGTTTAGGGGACAGGGTTAGGGACAATCAGCCCCAGCATTTT

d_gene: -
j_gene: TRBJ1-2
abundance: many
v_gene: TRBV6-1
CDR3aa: CASSLQYGYTF
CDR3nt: TGTGCCAGCAGTCTGCAATATGGCTACACCTTC

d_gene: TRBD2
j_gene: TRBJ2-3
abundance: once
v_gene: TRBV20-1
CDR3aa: CSARGLAGGAQYF
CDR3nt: TGCAGTGCTAGGGGGCTAGCGGGGGGTGCGCAGTATTTT

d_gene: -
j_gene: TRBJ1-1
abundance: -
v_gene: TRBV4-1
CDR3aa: CASSQARDNTEAFF
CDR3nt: TGCGCCAGCAGCCAAGCCAGAGACAACACTGAAGCTTTCTTT

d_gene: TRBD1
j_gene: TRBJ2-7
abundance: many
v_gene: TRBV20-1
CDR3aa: CSARHPGGYEQYF
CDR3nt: TGCAGTGCTAGACATCCAGGGGGCTACGAGCAGTACTTC

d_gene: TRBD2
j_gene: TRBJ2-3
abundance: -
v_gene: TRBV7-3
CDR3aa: CASSLTLAGVTDTQYF
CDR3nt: TGTGCCAGCAGCTTAACCCTAGCGGGGGTCACAGATACGCAGTATTTT

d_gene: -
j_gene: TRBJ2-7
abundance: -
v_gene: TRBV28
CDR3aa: CASSPPGTDSYEQYF
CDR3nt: TGTGCCAGCAGCCCTCCCGGGACCGACTCCTACGAGCAGTACTTC

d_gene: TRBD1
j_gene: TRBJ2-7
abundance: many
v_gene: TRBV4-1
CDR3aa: CASSQDAQGFREQYF
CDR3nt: TGCGCCAGCAGCCAAGATGCACAGGGGTTTAGGGAGCAGTACTTC

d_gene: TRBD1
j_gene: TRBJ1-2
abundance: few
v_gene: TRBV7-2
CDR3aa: CASSLDATGGYGYTF
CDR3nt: TGTGCCAGCAGCTTAGATGCTACAGGGGGCTATGGCTACACCTTC

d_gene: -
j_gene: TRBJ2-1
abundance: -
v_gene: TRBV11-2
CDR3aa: CASSLGAGRAYNEQFF
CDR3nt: TGTGCCAGCAGCTTAGGAGCGGGCCGGGCCTACAATGAGCAGTTCTTC

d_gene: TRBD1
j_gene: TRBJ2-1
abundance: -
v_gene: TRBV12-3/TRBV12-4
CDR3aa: CASRPKTGVYEQFF
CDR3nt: TGTGCCAGCAGACCAAAAACAGGGGTTTATGAGCAGTTCTTC

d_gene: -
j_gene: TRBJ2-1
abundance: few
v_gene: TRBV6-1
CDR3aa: CASSGRIEPVYNEQFF
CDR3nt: TGTGCCAGCAGCGGGCGGATCGAACCGGTCTACAATGAGCAGTTCTTC

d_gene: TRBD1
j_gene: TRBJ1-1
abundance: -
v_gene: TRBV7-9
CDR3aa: CASSWAGGRDTEAFF
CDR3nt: TGTGCCAGCAGCTGGGCAGGGGGTAGAGACACTGAAGCTTTCTTT

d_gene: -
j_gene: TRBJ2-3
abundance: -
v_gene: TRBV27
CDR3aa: CTSSPLSDTQYF
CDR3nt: TGTACCAGCAGCCCGTTGTCGGATACGCAGTATTTT

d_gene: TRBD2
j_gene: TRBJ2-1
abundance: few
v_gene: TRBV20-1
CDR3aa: CSARGLAGDEQFF
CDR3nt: TGCAGTGCTAGGGGACTAGCGGGAGATGAGCAGTTCTTC

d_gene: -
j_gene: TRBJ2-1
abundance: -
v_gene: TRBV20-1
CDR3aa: CSALAGASLGEQFF
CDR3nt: TGCAGTGCTCTCGCCGGGGCTAGCTTGGGTGAGCAGTTCTTC

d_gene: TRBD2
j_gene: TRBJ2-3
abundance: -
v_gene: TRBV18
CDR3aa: CASSPPAGGAADTQYF
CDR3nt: TGTGCCAGCTCACCACCTGCGGGAGGAGCCGCAGATACGCAGTATTTT

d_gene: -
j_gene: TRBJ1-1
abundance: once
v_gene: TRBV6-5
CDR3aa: CASIPRQGLAFF
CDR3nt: TGTGCCAGCATTCCTAGGCAGGGTTTAGCTTTCTTT

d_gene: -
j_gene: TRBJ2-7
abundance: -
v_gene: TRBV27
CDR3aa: CASSKHRVNSDEQYF
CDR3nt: TGTGCCAGCAGTAAGCACAGGGTTAACTCCGACGAGCAGTACTTC

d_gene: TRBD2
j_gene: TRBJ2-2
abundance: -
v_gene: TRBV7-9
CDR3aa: CASGGIQGLAVTGELFF
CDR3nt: TGTGCCAGCGGTGGGATCCAGGGACTAGCAGTCACCGGGGAGCTGTTTTTT

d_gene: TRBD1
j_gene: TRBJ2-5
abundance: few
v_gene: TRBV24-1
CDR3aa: CATSSGGGETQYF
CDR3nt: TGTGCCACCAGCTCAGGGGGCGGTGAGACCCAGTACTTC

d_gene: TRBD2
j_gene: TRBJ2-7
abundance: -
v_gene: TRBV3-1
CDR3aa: CASSYGLAYEQYF
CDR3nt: TGTGCCAGCAGCTACGGACTAGCCTACGAGCAGTACTTC

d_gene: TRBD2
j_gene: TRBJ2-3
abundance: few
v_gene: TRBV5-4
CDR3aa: CASSRSRGGSTDTQYF
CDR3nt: TGTGCCAGCAGCAGATCTAGGGGAGGGAGCACAGATACGCAGTATTTT

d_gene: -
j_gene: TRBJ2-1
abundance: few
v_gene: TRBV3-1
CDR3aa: CASSQAFRGDSYNEQFF
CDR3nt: TGTGCCAGCAGCCAAGCATTTCGCGGGGACTCCTACAATGAGCAGTTCTTC

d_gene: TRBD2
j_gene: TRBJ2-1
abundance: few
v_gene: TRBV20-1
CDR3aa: CSARPLLAGGPNEQFF
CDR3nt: TGCAGTGCTAGGCCCCTTCTAGCGGGGGGGCCAAATGAGCAGTTCTTC